This TCR beta chain originates from a study of shared clonotypes between healthy human individuals. Study background: Used for every donor were three CD4 naive, three CD4 memory, two CD8 naive and one CD8 memory plate.

Trimming left V 1 base short and J 0 bases short, with 7 bases between. This CDR3 spans 14 amino acids. Per germline, CDR1 SGHNT and CDR2 YYREEE (reference sequence). Positive CCR7 selection of CD45RO-negative cells yielded the naive CD8 cells, and terminally differentiated effector memory CD45RA+ cells were excluded. A remark on this clone: Its matching antigen is unknown.

Clones were sequenced by immunoSEQ multiplex PCR, and TCRdb holds only the in-frame ones, with some missing. The data contain hundreds of thousands of clones, roughly 95% of them singletons. Overall study findings and caveats: Non-shared clonotypes displayed generation probabilities falling below those of clonotypes present in all four donors. An expected dependence of interdonor clonotype sharing on sequencing depth was noted.

The chain carries TRBV5-4 and TRBJ2-5; a weak D match, TRBD1 (6 bases). Sequenced sample: naive CD8+ T cells sorted from blood. The clonotype originates from a young woman in good health. The CDR3 here is CASSLTGNQETQYF. The CDR3 DNA reads as TGTGCCAGCAGCTTGACAGGGAACCAAGAGACCCAGTACTTC.